Presented here are 2 T cell receptor beta chains from one specimen sequenced in a study of post-analysis software for immune sequencing data (dated by TCRdb to between 2014 and 2016). Paper-wide results and their limitations: Patients showed significantly higher frequencies than controls for 4 or 5 TRBV segments, among them TRBV5-6, TRBV5-1 and TRBV20-1.

The library was generated by PCR. TCRdb names Illumina HiSeq 2500 as the instrument used. Unique molecular identifiers were incorporated into TCR beta cDNA libraries to reduce PCR and sequencing biases. TCRdb reanalyzed the raw reads on its own, using fastp at Q25 for trimming and MiXCR for clone calling, and kept in-frame beta chains. For every CDR3 protein sequence, its rows merge into one entry that carries the most common genes and DNA. The sample includes 740,000 or so distinct CDR3 sequences, with roughly 50% observed a single time. 4.6% of the sample is taken by the ten largest. The antigens these receptors bind are not known. Material for sequencing was blood. The receptors shown here come from a girl aged 10-17 years with multiple sclerosis.

This chain uses TRBV4-1 with TRBJ1-2; no clear D gene. The CDR3 runs to 15 residues. V lost 1 base and J 8 bases, leaving 17 bases between the germline ends. The germline V gene has CDR1 MGHRA and CDR2 YSYEKL. This CDR3 reads CASSQARLPPSGYTF. The CDR3 DNA reads TGCGCCAGCAGCCAAGCGAGGCTACCCCCGAGCGGCTACACCTTC.

In DNA, the CDR3 is TGTGCCAGCAGCCAGCGGGGGCAGGGGGAGTATGGCTACACCTTC. Translating gives CASSQRGQGEYGYTF. The V and J genes are TRBV7-9 and TRBJ1-2; 7 nucleotides align to TRBD1. V lost 5 bases, J lost 5 bases, and 11 bases stayed unmatched. The germline V gene has CDR1 SEHNR and CDR2 FQNEAQ (reference sequence). The CDR3 totals 15 residues.